Below, 21 T cell receptor beta chains from the same sample are listed, as sequenced in a study of blood T cell repertoires in COVID-19. TCRdb's table, derived via immunoSEQ multiplex PCR, lists solely in-frame clones and lacks some. The sample includes 300,000 to 400,000 clones, over 75% of them seen just once. Sequences were obtained from PBMCs or T cells enriched from blood (not recorded which). The receptors derive from a woman aged 25 to 45 with acute COVID-19.

V is TRBV9 and J is TRBJ2-7; no definite D call. The length of the CDR3 is 12 residues. Germline CDR1 reads SGDLS; CDR2 reads YYNGEE. V was shortened by 3 bases and J by 6 bases, with 10 bases between the two germline ends. The CDR3 loop is CASSDPSREQYF. CDR3 nucleotides: TGTGCCAGCAGCGACCCGTCGCGCGAGCAGTACTTC.

The chain combines TRBV5-4 with TRBJ1-6; 9 nucleotides agree with TRBD1. Germline trimming cut 6 bases from V and 7 bases from J; bases unmatched to any gene: 5. The CDR3 is 14 residues long. CDR1 is SGHNT and CDR2 is YYREEE in the germline V gene (reference sequence). CDR3 amino acids: CASKGQGPNSPLHF. Here the CDR3 DNA reads TGTGCCAGCAAGGGACAGGGACCGAATTCACCCCTCCACTTT. Supplemented by reference TRBV5-4 and TRBJ1-6, the full variable domain reads ETGVTQSPTHLIKTRGQQVTLRCSSQSGHNTVSWYQQALGQGPQFIFQYYREEENGRGNFPPRFSGLQFPNYSSELNVNALELDDSALYLCASKGQGPNSPLHFGNGTRLTVT.

The rearrangement links TRBV7-2 to TRBJ2-7; TRBD2 aligns across 8 bases. The V gene end was trimmed by 2 bases and the J gene end by 0 bases; junction bases not matched to a gene: 6. The CDR3 extends over 16 amino acids. Germline V lookup: CDR1 SGHTA, CDR2 FQGNSA. The CDR3 spells CASSLIAGGFSYEQYF. For the CDR3, the DNA is TGTGCCAGCAGCTTAATTGCGGGGGGCTTCTCCTACGAGCAGTACTTC.

The chain is built from TRBV2 and TRBJ1-1, with D unclear. Germline CDR1 reads SNHLY; CDR2 reads FYNNEI. The ends were cut back, 7 bases at V and 1 base at J, with 10 bases in the middle. There are 13 residues in the CDR3. The CDR3 spells CASTLQTNTEAFF. CDR3 DNA sequence: TGTGCCAGCACCCTACAGACGAACACTGAAGCTTTCTTT.

The chain couples TRBV2 to TRBJ2-7; the match to TRBD1 covers 7 bases. Per germline, CDR1 SNHLY and CDR2 FYNNEI. The CDR3 extends over 13 amino acids. The ends lost 4 bases at V and 4 bases at J; junction bases unmatched: 4. The CDR3: CASSGGQVYEQYF. The DNA of the CDR3 is TGTGCCAGCAGTGGCGGACAGGTATACGAGCAGTACTTC.

The genes are TRBV6-2 or TRBV6-3 and TRBJ1-2; the D is unclear. Germline lookup yields CDR1 MNHEY and CDR2 SVGEGT. V dropped 3 bases and J dropped 4 bases, with 9 bases sitting between them. The CDR3 has 13 amino acids. The CDR3 bases are TGTGCCAGCAGTTATAAGCTACGCTATGGCTACACCTTC. As protein: CASSYKLRYGYTF.

CDR3 residues: CASSLRDRGPTDTQYF. CDR3 bases: TGTGCCAGCAGCTTGAGGGACAGGGGCCCCACAGATACGCAGTATTTT. The V and J genes are TRBV5-6 and TRBJ2-3; 10 bases match TRBD1. Germline V gene sequence: CDR1 SGHDT, CDR2 YYEEEE. With V trimmed by 1 base and J by 2 bases, 4 bases remained unmatched. This CDR3 contains 16 residues. The entire variable domain, with the rest obtained from reference TRBV5-6 and TRBJ2-3, is as follows: DAGVTQSPTHLIKTRGQQVTLRCSPKSGHDTVSWYQQALGQGPQFIFQYYEEEERQRGNFPDRFSGHQFPNYSSELNVNALLLGDSALYLCASSLRDRGPTDTQYFGPGTRLTVL.

The V call is TRBV11-3, the J call TRBJ1-6, with no clear D. With 0 bases removed from V and 7 bases from J, the gap between germline ends came to 10 bases. Germline V CDR1 and CDR2: SGHNT, YENEEA. This CDR3 comprises 15 residues. In DNA, the CDR3 is TGTGCCAGCAGCTTAGATGTTTTTGAGAATTCACCCCTCCACTTT. This sequence encodes CASSLDVFENSPLHF.

For this clone: Other DNA sequences in this sample translate to the same CDR3. This chain uses TRBV5-1 with TRBJ1-6; D is uncertain. The CDR3 is 15 residues long. Deletions cut 0 bases from V and 0 bases from J, with 4 bases between. CDR1 SGHRS and CDR2 YFSETQ come from the germline V gene. CDR3 sequence reads: CASSLGSSYNSPLHF. In nucleotides, the CDR3 is TGCGCCAGCAGCTTGGGGAGCTCCTATAATTCACCCCTCCACTTT.

The chain is built from TRBV6-5 and TRBJ2-7; 11 bases fit TRBD1. The CDR3 is 14 amino acids. Germline V gene sequence: CDR1 MNHEY, CDR2 SVGAGI. V trimming: 7 bases; J trimming: 6 bases; junction bases outside the gene matches: 8. As DNA, the CDR3 is TGTGCCAGCACCCCGGACAGGGGGCGCTTCGAGCAGTACTTC. Protein: CASTPDRGRFEQYF.

This chain uses TRBV9 with TRBJ1-5, with 10 bases lining up with TRBD1. The V segment lost 4 bases and the J segment 2 bases; nucleotides outside the gene matches: 6. Per the germline V gene, CDR1 is SGDLS and CDR2 is YYNGEE. The CDR3 has 16 amino acids. The CDR3 sequence is CASSPTTGGGNQPQHF. The CDR3 DNA reads TGTGCCAGCAGCCCCACGACAGGGGGCGGCAATCAGCCCCAGCATTTT. The variable domain in full, completed from reference TRBV9 and TRBJ1-5, reads DSGVTQTPKHLITATGQRVTLRCSPRSGDLSVYWYQQSLDQGLQFLIQYYNGEERAKGNILERFSAQQFPDLHSELNLSSLELGDSALYFCASSPTTGGGNQPQHFGDGTRLSIL.

V is TRBV5-1 and J is TRBJ2-5; 8 bases fit TRBD1. J lost 1 base, V lost 0 bases, and 2 bases had no gene match. In germline, CDR1 is SGHRS, CDR2 YFSETQ. The CDR3 covers 15 residues. The CDR3 is CASSLGGTGQETQYF. CDR3 coding DNA: TGCGCCAGCAGCTTGGGAGGGACAGGCCAAGAGACCCAGTACTTC.

The chain employs TRBV11-2 and TRBJ2-1; 10 nucleotides line up with TRBD2. This CDR3 has 18 residues. V lost 1 base and J lost 0; bases outside the gene matches: 6. Germline-derived CDR1 and CDR2 are SGHAT and FQNNGV. CDR3 amino acids: CASSLGLAGAYSYNEQFF. The CDR3 DNA reads as TGTGCCAGCAGCTTAGGTCTAGCGGGGGCTTACTCCTACAATGAGCAGTTCTTC. Using reference TRBV11-2 and TRBJ2-1 for the parts outside the CDR3, the full variable domain is EAGVAQSPRYKIIEKRQSVAFWCNPISGHATLYWYQQILGQGPKLLIQFQNNGVVDDSQLPKDRFSAERLKGVDSTLKIQPAKLEDSAVYLCASSLGLAGAYSYNEQFFGPGTRLTVL.

The chain carries TRBV27 and TRBJ2-2, with TRBD1 matching 8 bases. V lost 3 bases to trimming and J lost 6 bases; unmatched junction nucleotides: 6. The CDR3 has 15 amino acids. The germline CDR1 and CDR2 sequences are MNHEY and SMNVEV (reference sequence). The DNA for the CDR3 is TGTGCCAGCAGTTTCGGGACAGGACGCGCCGGGGAGCTGTTTTTT. Residues: CASSFGTGRAGELFF.

V usage is TRBV2 and J usage is TRBJ1-3; D remains unclear. From germline, CDR1 is SNHLY and CDR2 FYNNEI. CDR3 length: 14 amino acids. Trimming cost V 6 bases and J 0 bases, with 9 bases left between them. In DNA, the CDR3 is TGTGCCAGCAGGGTCGGGAGCTCTGGAAACACCATATATTTT. Residues: CASRVGSSGNTIYF.

The V and J genes are TRBV19 and TRBJ2-1; unclear D gene. The CDR3 runs 15 residues. The germline V and J ends were trimmed by 8 bases and 0 bases, with 14 bases remaining between them. The germline CDR1 and CDR2 sequences are LNHDA and SQIVND (reference sequence). The CDR3 DNA reads as TGTGCCAGTGCTCATTCGTCGGGCTCCTACAATGAGCAGTTCTTC. Its protein product is CASAHSSGSYNEQFF. Combining the CDR3 with reference TRBV19 and TRBJ2-1 gives the whole variable domain DGGITQSPKYLFRKEGQNVTLSCEQNLNHDAMYWYRQDPGQGLRLIYYSQIVNDFQKGDIAEGYSVSREKKESFPLTVTSAQKNPTAFYLCASAHSSGSYNEQFFGPGTRLTVL.

The chain is built from TRBV5-6 and TRBJ2-7, with 9 bases that match TRBD1. J was trimmed by 1 base and V by 4 bases; bases with no gene match: 12. This CDR3 contains 17 residues. Germline assignment: CDR1 SGHDT and CDR2 YYEEEE. In DNA form, the CDR3 reads TGTGCCAGCAGCGGGGAGTACAGGGGGCCTCTGTCCTACGAGCAGTACTTC. Protein: CASSGEYRGPLSYEQYF.

The chain couples TRBV7-3 to TRBJ2-3; 7 bases match TRBD2. In germline, CDR1 is SGHTA, CDR2 FQGTGA. J lost 1 base, V lost 5 bases, and 15 bases had no gene match. CDR3 length: 18 amino acids. CDR3 loop: CASSLAALAELRTDTQYF. CDR3 DNA: TGTGCCAGCAGCCTCGCCGCCCTAGCGGAGTTACGCACAGATACGCAGTATTTT.

This rearrangement joins TRBV6-5 to TRBJ1-3; D possibly corresponds to TRBD1 (6 bases). Trimming shortened V by 7 bases and J by 2 bases, and 9 bases separated the two germline ends. The CDR3 extends over 13 amino acids. Germline CDR1 reads MNHEY; CDR2 reads SVGAGI. The CDR3 DNA follows: TGTGCCAGCACCCACAGGGCTGGAAACACCATATATTTT. This codes for CASTHRAGNTIYF.

The chain is built from TRBV28 and TRBJ1-2, with D unclear. V lost 6 bases and J lost 3, with 8 bases in between. CDR1 MDHEN and CDR2 SYDVKM come from the germline V gene. The CDR3 has 12 residues. CDR3 amino acids: CASRTPDYGYTF. The CDR3 nucleotides read TGTGCCAGCAGGACTCCAGACTATGGCTACACCTTC.

V is TRBV30 and J is TRBJ2-3, with D possibly being TRBD2 (5 bases). V was pared by 3 bases and J by 2 bases, with 18 bases between. CDR1 and CDR2 (germline): GTSNPN, SVGIG (reference sequence). This CDR3 has 16 residues. CDR3 DNA sequence: TGTGCCTGGAGCATAGGAGGCACAGCCCCCACAGATACGCAGTATTTT. Its translation: CAWSIGGTAPTDTQYF.